Listed below are T cell receptor beta chains from one sample, sequenced in a study of response to subunit inactivated influenza vaccine. MiXCR was run by TCRdb on the RT-PCR reads, yielding one entry per CDR3 protein. The repertoire consists of about 480,000 distinct CDR3 sequences, with about 25% occurring once and the leading ten covering less than 2.5%. The specimen comprised CD4+ T cells sorted from PBMCs, sampled about 5 days after vaccination. The receptors shown here come from a man aged 45-65 years who received an inactivated influenza vaccine. The CDR3 runs from the conserved cysteine through the conserved F or W. The D gene is left open where the match is weak. Some rows have no size entry. The others give once, few or many, or a class for an expanded clone.

size	V	D	J	DNA	CDR3
NA	TRBV6-2/TRBV6-3	NA	TRBJ1-2	TGTGCCAGCAGTTACAGGAGTGACTACACCTTC	CASSYRSDYTF
NA	TRBV13	NA	TRBJ2-2	TGTGCCAGCAGCTCTCCCCGGGACTTGGGGGGGGCCGACACCGGGGAGCTGTTTTTT	CASSSPRDLGGADTGELFF
few	TRBV28	NA	TRBJ2-2	TGTGCCAGCAGTGAACGTAGGAGGGAGCTGTTTTTT	CASSERRRELFF
NA	TRBV29-1	TRBD2	TRBJ2-2	TGCAGCGTTGTCCCGCTAGCGGGAGTTGGCGGGGAGCTGTTTTTT	CSVVPLAGVGGELFF
NA	TRBV5-1	NA	TRBJ2-2	TGCGCCAGCAGCCACCAAGCAGGGAACACCGGGGAGCTGTTTTTT	CASSHQAGNTGELFF
NA	TRBV4-3	TRBD1	TRBJ1-1	TGCGCCAGCAGCCAGGCCGGGACAGGGGGGACTGAAGCTTTCTTT	CASSQAGTGGTEAFF
NA	TRBV7-2	NA	TRBJ1-2	TGTGCCAGCAGCGCATTTAAACGAGATGGCTACACCTTC	CASSAFKRDGYTF
NA	TRBV10-1	TRBD1	TRBJ2-1	TGCGCCAGCAGTCCAGTAGCAGGGGGCCGGTCCTACAATGAGCAGTTCTTC	CASSPVAGGRSYNEQFF
once	TRBV6-5	TRBD1	TRBJ2-5	TGTGCCAGCAGTTTCGGGACAGGGGTTATTGGGACCCAGTACTTC	CASSFGTGVIGTQYF
NA	TRBV15	NA	TRBJ2-5	TGTGCCACCAGCACCAGCTTAGGGGTCCAAGAGACCCAGTACTTC	CATSTSLGVQETQYF
few	TRBV12-3/TRBV12-4	NA	TRBJ2-1	TGTGCCAGTTCTCCTCGGGGACTTCACTACAATGAGCAGTTCTTC	CASSPRGLHYNEQFF
few	TRBV6-2/TRBV6-3	TRBD2	TRBJ2-3	TGTGCCAGCAGTTACGGAAAGCGGGAGGGCCGGCAGTATTTT	CASSYGKREGRQYF
medium-sized	TRBV20-1	NA	TRBJ2-7	TGCAGTGCTGTCCGGGCCGGCTGGGGGGAGCAGTACTTC	CSAVRAGWGEQYF
few	TRBV12-3/TRBV12-4	TRBD1	TRBJ1-2	TGTGCCAGCAGTTCTGGACAGGGGACCTATGGCTACACCTTC	CASSSGQGTYGYTF
NA	TRBV28	TRBD2	TRBJ2-7	TGTGCCAGCAGTTCAGGGACTAGCGGGACCCCCTACGAGCAGTACTTC	CASSSGTSGTPYEQYF
NA	TRBV28	TRBD1	TRBJ2-7	TGTGCCAGCAGTCCTCTGACAGGGAAGAGCTACGAGCAGTACTTC	CASSPLTGKSYEQYF
NA	TRBV5-6	TRBD1	TRBJ1-5	TGTGCCAGCAGCTGGGGCGGACAGGGCGGACAGCCCCAGCATTTT	CASSWGGQGGQPQHF
few	TRBV29-1	TRBD1	TRBJ2-7	TGCAGCGTATACAGGGGTTACGAGCAGTACTTC	CSVYRGYEQYF
many	TRBV6-1	TRBD1	TRBJ2-7	TGTGCCAGCAGCCATGGACAGGGGTCCTACGAGCAGTACTTC	CASSHGQGSYEQYF
many	TRBV12-3/TRBV12-4	TRBD1	TRBJ2-2	TGTGCCAGCAGTACCCGGGGACAGGGGGCGATCGGGGAGCTGTTTTTT	CASSTRGQGAIGELFF
NA	TRBV5-5	TRBD2	TRBJ2-7	TGTGCCAGCAGCTATGGGGCTAGCGGGAGATTAGGCGAGCAGTACTTC	CASSYGASGRLGEQYF
NA	TRBV2	TRBD1	TRBJ1-5	TGTGCCAGCAGTTATACATACAGGGGGAATCAGCCCCAGCATTTT	CASSYTYRGNQPQHF
few	TRBV18	NA	TRBJ2-7	TGTGCCAGCTCACCCGGGACTCAATACTACGAGCAGTACTTC	CASSPGTQYYEQYF